This T cell receptor (beta chain) appears in the sequencing data of a study of prognosis after radiotherapy for stage I lung cancer. The overall study: Stage I non-small cell lung cancer patients were enrolled in Nanjing, China. This enrollment took place between 2018 and January 2019. Approximately 14 of the patients were found to have newly diagnosed primary stage I lung tumors, and roughly five were living with oligometastatic NSCLC after surgical resection of the primary tumor. Of the patients, several had squamous cell carcinoma and some eleven had adenocarcinoma tumors.

Overall study results and limits: Reports indicated that TRBV and TRBJ gene usage differed between patients with and without metastases, including differences in roughly 10 V and two J genes after SBRT.

CDR1 is SGDLS and CDR2 is YYNGEE in the germline V gene. Trimming left V 4 bases short and J 9 bases short, with 14 bases between. The CDR3 has 13 residues. Amplification of TCR beta CDR3 from genomic DNA used two-round multiplex PCR. Initially, in first-round PCR, primers specific to each TRBV and TRBJ gene were used. TCRdb processed the multiplex PCR reads anew with MiXCR; each CDR3 protein has one entry. The sample lists tens of thousands of distinct CDR3 sequences; roughly 40% were seen once. This clonotype was seen ten or more times. Its antigen remains unknown. The genes are TRBV9 and TRBJ2-1; possibly TRBD2 for D (6 bases). The TCR comes from a donor aged 50 or older with non-small cell lung cancer. The sample consisted of PBMCs, taken before or after stereotactic body radiation therapy (not recorded which). As DNA, the CDR3 is TGTGCCAGCAGCCCAGGACTAATTCTTGAGCAGTTCTTC. Its translation: CASSPGLILEQFF.